The 28 T cell receptor beta chains given below trace back to one sample, sequenced in a study of T cell responses to AZD1222 COVID-19 vaccine. Sequenced by immunoSEQ multiplex PCR; TCRdb stores in-frame clones only, minus some. The sample lists some 200,000 clones, approximately 94% occurring once. The starting material was peripheral blood, obtained 28 days after the second dose of the MenACWY control vaccine. The receptors were sampled from an adult who received the MenACWY meningococcal vaccine as a control.

The V call is TRBV9, the J call TRBJ2-7; D may correspond to TRBD1 or TRBD2 (6 bases each). The V end lost 4 bases, the J end lost 1 base, and 18 bases lay between the germline ends. The V gene's germline CDR1 is SGDLS and CDR2 YYNGEE. This CDR3 has 16 residues. CDR3 region: CASSLGTGAGSYEQYF. The CDR3 nucleotides are TGTGCCAGCAGCCTAGGGACGGGGGCAGGGTCCTACGAGCAGTACTTC.

J is TRBJ2-1 and V is TRBV6-5; TRBD1 aligns across 7 bases. Germline V gene sequence: CDR1 MNHEY, CDR2 SVGAGI. The trim removed 2 bases at V and 6 bases at J, leaving 4 bases unmatched. The CDR3 loop spans 14 amino acids. This CDR3 is CASSYDRVGNEQFF. CDR3 in DNA: TGTGCCAGCAGTTACGACAGGGTGGGCAATGAGCAGTTCTTC.

This clone was counted only a few times. The rearrangement uses TRBV5-6 and TRBJ1-1; D ambiguous. V was shortened by 0 bases and J by 4 bases, with 4 bases between the two germline ends. Germline CDR1 reads SGHDT; CDR2 reads YYEEEE. CDR3 length: 12 amino acids. CDR3 protein: CASSLGSTEAFF. CDR3 in DNA: TGTGCCAGCAGCTTGGGGAGCACTGAAGCTTTCTTT.

The V gene is TRBV18, the J gene TRBJ2-7; D is possibly TRBD2 (6 bases). Germline values: CDR1 KGHSH, CDR2 LQKENI. Trimming pared 1 base from V and 5 bases from J, leaving 9 bases between. This CDR3 has 13 residues. CDR3 bases: TGTGCCAGCTCACCACGCATAGCGGACGAGCAGTACTTC. This codes for CASSPRIADEQYF.

The chain couples TRBV23-1 to TRBJ2-6; D gene unclear. TRBV23-1 is labeled an ORF, and its function is uncertain. The V gene lost 11 bases and the J gene lost 4 bases, with 15 bases spanning the gap. The CDR3 runs 14 residues. The CDR3 spells CARSRFSGANVLTF. The CDR3 DNA sequence: TGCGCCCGAAGTCGGTTCTCCGGGGCCAACGTCCTGACTTTC.

The V gene is TRBV28, the J gene TRBJ2-7, with 7 bases fitting TRBD1. Germline V gives CDR1 MDHEN, CDR2 SYDVKM. The CDR3 covers 12 residues. Unmatched junction bases numbered 2, after V lost 6 bases and J lost 3 bases. This chain's CDR3 is CASRGQFYEQYF. The CDR3 region has the DNA TGTGCCAGCAGGGGACAGTTCTACGAGCAGTACTTC.

The chain couples TRBV9 to TRBJ2-5; 13 bases are shared with TRBD2. V lost 4 bases, J lost 1 base, and 22 bases stayed unmatched. The CDR3 is 22 amino acids. Looked up from germline, CDR1 is SGDLS and CDR2 is YYNGEE. This CDR3 is CASSRGGGGTSGTLPRQETQYF. The CDR3 bases are TGTGCCAGCAGCCGCGGAGGAGGCGGGACTAGCGGGACCCTGCCACGCCAAGAGACCCAGTACTTC.

This sequence joins TRBV11-2 and TRBJ2-7, with TRBD1 as a possible D gene (5 bases). Trimming removed 0 bases at V and 8 bases at J, with 11 bases between. CDR3 size: 13 residues. Per germline, CDR1 SGHAT and CDR2 FQNNGV. The CDR3 loop reads CASSLDHQGQQYF. CDR3 DNA: TGTGCCAGCAGCTTAGATCATCAGGGTCAGCAGTACTTC. Filled out from reference TRBV11-2 and TRBJ2-7, the complete variable domain reads EAGVAQSPRYKIIEKRQSVAFWCNPISGHATLYWYQQILGQGPKLLIQFQNNGVVDDSQLPKDRFSAERLKGVDSTLKIQPAKLEDSAVYLCASSLDHQGQQYFGPGTRLTVT.

The rearrangement links TRBV3-1 (or the pseudogene TRBV3-2) to TRBJ2-3; D is unresolved. Germline V lookup: CDR1 LGHDT, CDR2 YNNKEL (reference sequence). This CDR3 is 16 amino acids long. The V and J ends lost 3 bases and 3 bases respectively, with 16 bases between them. The CDR3 DNA is TGTGCCAGCAGCCATTCCCCCTCCGGAGAGACAGATACGCAGTATTTT. Its protein product is CASSHSPSGETDTQYF.

The CDR3 loop is CASSFPSGESSYEQYF. CDR3 DNA: TGTGCCAGCAGCTTCCCCAGCGGGGAGAGCTCCTACGAGCAGTACTTC. This chain joins TRBV7-4 and TRBJ2-7; TRBD2 agrees at 7 bases. CDR3 length: 16 residues. Per germline, CDR1 SGHVT and CDR2 SQSDAQ. Unmatched junction bases numbered 8, after V lost 3 bases and J lost 0 bases.

This clone was observed a few times. The chain recombines TRBV6-4 with TRBJ2-3, with 9 bases fitting TRBD2. Looked up from germline, CDR1 is MRHNA and CDR2 is SNTAGT. Unmatched junction bases numbered 5, after V lost 0 bases and J lost 4 bases. The CDR3 extends over 16 amino acids. CDR3 coding DNA: TGTGCCAGCAGTGACTCGAATAGCGGGGGTGCAGATACGCAGTATTTT. This gives the protein CASSDSNSGGADTQYF.

The chain employs TRBV28 and TRBJ1-4; 8 nucleotides match TRBD1. Germline V lookup: CDR1 MDHEN, CDR2 SYDVKM. J gave up 7 bases and V 6 bases, and 13 bases lay outside the gene matches. CDR3 length: 16 residues. CDR3 nucleotides: TGTGCCAGCAGCCTTGGCTCTCAGACAGGGGCTGAAAAACTGTTTTTT. Encoded protein: CASSLGSQTGAEKLFF. The whole variable domain, filled in from reference TRBV28 and TRBJ1-4, reads DVKVTQSSRYLVKRTGEKVFLECVQDMDHENMFWYRQDPGLGLRLIYFSYDVKMKEKGDIPEGYSVSREKKERFSLILESASTNQTSMYLCASSLGSQTGAEKLFFGSGTQLSVL.

This chain uses TRBV5-6 with TRBJ2-7; D gene ambiguous. V was clipped by 6 bases and J by 4 bases, with 11 bases between them. CDR3 length equals 12 residues. Germline assignment: CDR1 SGHDT and CDR2 YYEEEE. The CDR3 coding sequence is TGTGCCAGCAACCCACGAAATTACGAGCAGTACTTC. It encodes CASNPRNYEQYF.

The chain is built from TRBV2 and TRBJ2-5, with D perhaps TRBD1 (5 bases). The germline gives CDR1 SNHLY, CDR2 FYNNEI. V was trimmed by 4 bases and J by 5 bases, leaving 14 bases between them. This CDR3 is built from 14 residues. The CDR3 nucleotides read TGTGCCAGCAGTGTTCGACAGCTAGGGGAGACCCAGTACTTC. This sequence encodes CASSVRQLGETQYF.

The gene calls are TRBV7-8 and TRBJ1-3; D is undetermined. The germline V gene encodes CDR1 SGHVS and CDR2 FQNEAQ. V was cut by 5 bases and J by 2 bases, with 10 bases left in between. The CDR3 is made up of 14 amino acids. The CDR3, as DNA: TGTGCCAGCAGCAGCCGGGAAGCTGGAAACACCATATATTTT. Amino acids: CASSSREAGNTIYF. Supplemented by reference TRBV7-8 and TRBJ1-3, the full variable domain reads GAGVSQSPRYKVAKRGQDVALRCDPISGHVSLFWYQQALGQGPEFLTYFQNEAQLDKSGLPSDRFFAERPEGSVSTLKIQRTQQEDSAVYLCASSSREAGNTIYFGEGSWLTVV.

The chain joins TRBV2 to TRBJ2-7; D not resolved. The germline CDR1 and CDR2 sequences are SNHLY and FYNNEI. Trimming took 8 bases from V and 2 from J, leaving 4 bases between them. The CDR3 is 10 amino acids. The CDR3 spells CASPAYEQYF. CDR3 nucleotide sequence: TGTGCCAGCCCTGCCTACGAGCAGTACTTC.

This clone was recorded only once. This chain links TRBV3-1 (or the pseudogene TRBV3-2) with TRBJ2-1; no reliable D call. The germline V gene has CDR1 LGHDT and CDR2 YNNKEL (reference sequence). The CDR3 runs 13 residues. The ends were cut back, 3 bases at V and 6 bases at J, with 9 bases in the middle. This CDR3 reads CASSQGAGNEQFF. The CDR3, as DNA: TGTGCCAGCAGCCAGGGCGCCGGCAATGAGCAGTTCTTC.

The V and J genes are TRBV7-8 and TRBJ2-7; D call uncertain. Germline V gene lookup returns CDR1 SGHVS and CDR2 FQNEAQ. Deletions cut 4 bases from V and 6 bases from J, with 7 bases between. This CDR3 has 11 amino acids. Here the CDR3 reads CASSSRSEQYF. The CDR3, as DNA: TGTGCCAGCAGCTCCCGGAGCGAGCAGTACTTC.

J is TRBJ1-1 and V is TRBV27; D call uncertain. The CDR3 runs to 13 residues. Trimming stripped 8 bases from V and 3 bases from J, with 13 bases between. Germline CDR1 reads MNHEY; CDR2 reads SMNVEV (reference sequence). Here the CDR3 reads CASGLGGYTEAFF. CDR3 bases: TGTGCCAGCGGGCTTGGTGGGTACACTGAAGCTTTCTTT.

The V and J genes are TRBV15 and TRBJ1-4, with 7 bases matching TRBD1. Germline loops: CDR1 LNHNV, CDR2 YYDKDF (reference sequence). After removal of 5 bases from V and 4 bases from J, the junction contained 7 bases not matched to a gene. The CDR3 is made up of 15 amino acids. This CDR3 is CATSGRDSNNEKLFF. Written as DNA, the CDR3 is TGTGCCACCAGCGGCAGGGACAGCAATAATGAAAAACTGTTTTTT.

This sequence joins TRBV18 and TRBJ1-1, with D uncertain. CDR3 length equals 14 residues. V lost 4 bases and J lost 7, with 16 bases in between. Germline CDR1 reads KGHSH; CDR2 reads LQKENI. In DNA form, the CDR3 reads TGTGCCAGCTCACAAGGGTCAGGAGAAGGTGAAGCTTTCTTT. It translates to CASSQGSGEGEAFF.

This chain links TRBV5-6 with TRBJ1-1; D is unresolved. Germline CDR1 reads SGHDT; CDR2 reads YYEEEE. This CDR3 spans 13 amino acids. Deletions cut 1 base from V and 1 base from J, with 5 bases between. CDR3 sequence reads: CASSLLGNTEAFF. The CDR3 DNA sequence: TGTGCCAGCAGCTTGTTGGGGAACACTGAAGCTTTCTTT.

The V call is TRBV13, the J call TRBJ2-7, with 10 bases that match TRBD1. The germline V gene has CDR1 PRHDT and CDR2 FYEKMQ (reference sequence). CDR3 length: 16 amino acids. Trimming cost V 0 bases and J 4 bases; bases outside gene matches: 6. CDR3 residues: CASSLGLGQGSYEQYF. DNA for the CDR3: TGTGCCAGCAGCTTAGGCCTGGGACAGGGGTCGTACGAGCAGTACTTC.

V is TRBV5-4 and J is TRBJ1-2; TRBD1 matches at 7 bases. Germline values: CDR1 SGHNT, CDR2 YYREEE (reference sequence). The CDR3 spans 15 residues. V lost 0 bases, J lost 4 bases, and 6 bases stayed unmatched. The CDR3 nucleotides read TGTGCCAGCAGCTTGGTAGGGGACAGCCTCTATGGCTACACCTTC. Protein sequence: CASSLVGDSLYGYTF.

J is TRBJ1-4 and V is TRBV21-1. TRBV21-1 is shown as a pseudogene. The CDR3 sequence is 16 residues long. CDR3 loop: CASSKALGPLREKLFF. The CDR3 DNA follows: TGTGCCAGCAGCAAAGCGCTAGGGCCTCTAAGGGAAAAACTGTTTTTT.

The chain carries TRBV28 and TRBJ1-6, with 9 bases that match TRBD1. V trimming: 4 bases; J trimming: 7 bases; junction bases outside the gene matches: 2. The CDR3 spans 14 residues. Looked up from germline, CDR1 is MDHEN and CDR2 is SYDVKM. The CDR3 coding sequence is TGTGCCAGCAGTTCGGGACAGGGCAATTCACCCCTCCACTTT. The encoded protein is CASSSGQGNSPLHF.

The rearrangement uses TRBV4-1 and TRBJ2-2; tentatively, D is TRBD1 or TRBD2 (6 bases each). The germline V and J ends were trimmed by 4 bases and 1 base, with 16 bases remaining between them. Germline lookup yields CDR1 MGHRA and CDR2 YSYEKL. The CDR3 is made up of 17 amino acids. The DNA of the CDR3 is TGCGCCAGCAGCCGATCAGTAGGGGGACTGAACACCGGGGAGCTGTTTTTT. Protein: CASSRSVGGLNTGELFF.

V is TRBV12-3 or TRBV12-4 and J is TRBJ1-2; D uncertain. V gave up 7 bases and J gave up 2 bases, with 8 bases separating them. The CDR3 covers 12 residues. The CDR3: CASIGRNYGYTF. DNA for the CDR3: TGTGCCAGCATAGGACGGAACTATGGCTACACCTTC.